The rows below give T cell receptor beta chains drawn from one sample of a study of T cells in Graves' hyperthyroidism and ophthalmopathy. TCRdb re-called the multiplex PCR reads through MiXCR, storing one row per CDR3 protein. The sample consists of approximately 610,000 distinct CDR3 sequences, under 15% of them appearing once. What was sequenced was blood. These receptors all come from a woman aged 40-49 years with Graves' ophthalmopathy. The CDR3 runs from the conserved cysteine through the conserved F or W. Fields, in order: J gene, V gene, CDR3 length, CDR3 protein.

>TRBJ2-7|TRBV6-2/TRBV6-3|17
CASSPGTSVQISYEQYF
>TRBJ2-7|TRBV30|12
CAWAPQGYEQYF
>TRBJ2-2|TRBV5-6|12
CASALVAGELFF
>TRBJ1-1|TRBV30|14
CAWSRQGAGTEAFF
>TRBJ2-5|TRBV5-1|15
CASSLESGGRETQYF
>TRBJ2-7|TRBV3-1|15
CASSPGAGAVYEQYF
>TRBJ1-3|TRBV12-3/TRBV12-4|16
CASSLGTGGSGNTIYF
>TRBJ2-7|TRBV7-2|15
CASSHIYRTVHEQYF
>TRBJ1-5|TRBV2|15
CASSEQGSGNQPQHF
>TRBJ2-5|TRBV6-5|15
CASSYSRGRKGTQYF
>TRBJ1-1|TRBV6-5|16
CASSSSSGQGKIEAFF
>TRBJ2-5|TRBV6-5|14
CASSYGALQETQYF
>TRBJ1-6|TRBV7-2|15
CASSLAFTANSPLHF
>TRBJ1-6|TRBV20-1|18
CSARSRGGKASYNSPLHF
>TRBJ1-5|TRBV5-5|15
CASSSTPIARQPQHF
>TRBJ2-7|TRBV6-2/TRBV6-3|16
CASRPDRDSLSYEQYF
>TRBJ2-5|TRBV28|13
CASSPRTQGTQYF
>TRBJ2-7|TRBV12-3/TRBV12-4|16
CASSFGTSGNPYEQYF
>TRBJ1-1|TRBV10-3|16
CAISERDSNMNTEAFF
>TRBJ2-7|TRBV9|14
CASSAGQGPYEQYF
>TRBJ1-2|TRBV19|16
CASIPSGARMEYGYTF
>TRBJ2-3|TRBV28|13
CASSLATTDTQYF
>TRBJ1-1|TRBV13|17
CASTRSGTGATNTEAFF
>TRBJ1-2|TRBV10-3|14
CAISDPAFNYGYTF
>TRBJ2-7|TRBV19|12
CASGQGGDEQYF
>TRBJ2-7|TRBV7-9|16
CASSNIVDAGAYEQYF